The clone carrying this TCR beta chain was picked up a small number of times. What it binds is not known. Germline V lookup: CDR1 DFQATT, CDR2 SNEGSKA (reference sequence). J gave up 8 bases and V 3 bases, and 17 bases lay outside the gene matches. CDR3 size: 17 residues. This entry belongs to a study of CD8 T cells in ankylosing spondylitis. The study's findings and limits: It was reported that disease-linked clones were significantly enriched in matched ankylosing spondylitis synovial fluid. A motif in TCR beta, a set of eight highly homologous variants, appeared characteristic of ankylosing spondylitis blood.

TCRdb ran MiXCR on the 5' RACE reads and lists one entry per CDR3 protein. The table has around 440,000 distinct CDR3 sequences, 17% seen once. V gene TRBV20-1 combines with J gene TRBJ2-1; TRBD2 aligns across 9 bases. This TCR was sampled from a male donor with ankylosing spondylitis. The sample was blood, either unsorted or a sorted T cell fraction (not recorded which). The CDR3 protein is CSASGRGGSGSLDEQFF. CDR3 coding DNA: TGCAGTGCTAGTGGCCGAGGTGGTAGCGGGAGTTTGGATGAGCAGTTCTTC.